The clone carrying this T cell receptor beta chain was observed a few times. Its antigen remains unidentified. This sample is part of a study of T-cell memory formation after mild COVID-19. Study details: Clustering of TCRs was largely donor specific. General study findings and limits: Clones that contracted clustered mainly in CM and EM if CD4+ and in EMRA if CD8+. Whether second-wave clones peaking at day 37 were SARS-CoV-2 specific went unconfirmed.

TCR alpha and TCR beta cDNA libraries with sample barcodes and UMIs came from 5'RACE using constant-segment primers. MiXCR was run by TCRdb on the 5' RACE reads, yielding one entry per CDR3 protein. The table lists about 270,000 distinct CDR3 sequences, 16% of them singletons. The V end lost 6 bases, the J end lost 1 base, and 13 bases lay between the germline ends. This CDR3 contains 15 residues. CDR1 MNHEY and CDR2 SVGEGT come from the germline V gene. The receptor's source is a man aged 18-30 years who had mild COVID-19 (a few samples of this study predate the infection). Cell type and time point are not known. Sequenced sample: PBMCs or a T cell subset sorted from them (not recorded which). The chain employs TRBV6-2 or TRBV6-3 and TRBJ1-5; D is perhaps TRBD1 (6 bases). DNA of the CDR3: TGTGCCAGCAGCAAGATGGGGGCGAGCAATCAGCCCCAGCATTTT. Its translation is CASSKMGASNQPQHF.